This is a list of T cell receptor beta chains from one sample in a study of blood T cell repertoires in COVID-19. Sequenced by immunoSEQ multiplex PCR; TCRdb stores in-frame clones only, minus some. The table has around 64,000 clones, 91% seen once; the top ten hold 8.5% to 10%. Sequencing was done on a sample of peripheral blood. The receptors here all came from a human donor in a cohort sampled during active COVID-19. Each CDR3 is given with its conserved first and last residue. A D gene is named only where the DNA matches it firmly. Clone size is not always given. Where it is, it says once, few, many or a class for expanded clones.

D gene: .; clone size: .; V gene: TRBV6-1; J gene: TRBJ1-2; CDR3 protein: CASSEAFRARTSNYGYTF; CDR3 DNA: TGTGCCAGCAGTGAAGCTTTCCGTGCCAGGACATCTAACTATGGCTACACCTTC
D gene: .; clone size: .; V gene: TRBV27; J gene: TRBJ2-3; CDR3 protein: CASSSYTVTDTQYF; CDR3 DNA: TGTGCCAGCAGTTCGTACACAGTCACAGATACGCAGTATTTT
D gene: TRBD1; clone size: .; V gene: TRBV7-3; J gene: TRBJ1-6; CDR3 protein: CASSPSGQPNSPLHF; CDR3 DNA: TGTGCCAGCAGCCCGTCGGGACAGCCTAATTCACCCCTCCACTTT
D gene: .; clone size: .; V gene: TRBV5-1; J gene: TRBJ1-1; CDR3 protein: CASSPTPGSEDEAFF; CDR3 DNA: TGCGCCAGCAGCCCAACCCCCGGGAGCGAAGATGAAGCTTTCTTT
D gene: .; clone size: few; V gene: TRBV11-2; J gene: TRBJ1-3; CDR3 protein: CASSARAVNSGNTIYF; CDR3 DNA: TGTGCCAGCAGCGCGCGGGCGGTAAACTCTGGAAACACCATATATTTT
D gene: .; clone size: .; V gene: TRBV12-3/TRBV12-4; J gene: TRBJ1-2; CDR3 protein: CASSLIQGGGYAF; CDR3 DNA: TGTGCCAGCAGTTTAATACAGGGCGGAGGCTACGCCTTC
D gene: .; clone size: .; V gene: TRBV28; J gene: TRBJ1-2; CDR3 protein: CASSSQGLGYTF; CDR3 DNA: TGTGCCAGCAGTTCCCAGGGTTTAGGCTACACCTTC
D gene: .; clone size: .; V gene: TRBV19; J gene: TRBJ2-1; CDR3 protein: CASSFGRALTGNEQFF; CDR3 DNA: TGTGCCAGTAGTTTCGGCCGGGCCTTAACAGGGAATGAGCAGTTCTTC
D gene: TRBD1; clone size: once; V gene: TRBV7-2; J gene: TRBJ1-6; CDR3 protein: CASSLFQGGSNSPLHF; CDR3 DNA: TGTGCCAGCAGCTTATTCCAGGGGGGATCTAATTCACCCCTCCACTTT
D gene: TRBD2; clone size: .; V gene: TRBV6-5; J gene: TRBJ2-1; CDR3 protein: CASSYSRTREQFF; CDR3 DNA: TGTGCCAGCAGTTACTCCAGGACTAGGGAGCAGTTCTTC
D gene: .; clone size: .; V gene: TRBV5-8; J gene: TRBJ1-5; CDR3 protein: CASSSRGYGNQPQHF; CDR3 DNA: TGTGCCAGCAGCTCTAGGGGGTATGGCAATCAGCCCCAGCATTTT
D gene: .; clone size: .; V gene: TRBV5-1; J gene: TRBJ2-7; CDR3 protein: CASSSFNRAHEQYF; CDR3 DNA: TGCGCCAGCAGCTCCTTTAACAGGGCCCACGAGCAGTACTTC
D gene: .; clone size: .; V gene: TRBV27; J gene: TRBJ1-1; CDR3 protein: CASSLQGWSEAFF; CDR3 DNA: TGTGCCAGCAGTTTACAGGGATGGTCTGAAGCTTTCTTT
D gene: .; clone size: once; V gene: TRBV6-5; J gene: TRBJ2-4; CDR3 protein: CASSSLGSALENIQYF; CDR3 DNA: TGTGCCAGCAGTTCCCTAGGGAGCGCGCTGGAAAACATTCAGTACTTC
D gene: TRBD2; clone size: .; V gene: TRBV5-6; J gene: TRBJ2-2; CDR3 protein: CASSLAGASGVTGELFF; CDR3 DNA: TGTGCCAGCAGCTTGGCCGGGGCTAGCGGGGTAACCGGGGAGCTGTTTTTT
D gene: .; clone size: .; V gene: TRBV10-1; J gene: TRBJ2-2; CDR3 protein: CASSEGARGELFF; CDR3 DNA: TGCGCCAGCAGTGAGGGGGCTCGCGGGGAGCTGTTTTTT
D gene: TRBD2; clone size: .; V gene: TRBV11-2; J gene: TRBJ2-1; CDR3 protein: CASSRLMGGRYNEQFF; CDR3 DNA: TGTGCCAGCAGCCGTCTTATGGGGGGGAGGTACAATGAGCAGTTCTTC
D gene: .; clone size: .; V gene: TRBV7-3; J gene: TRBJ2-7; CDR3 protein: CASSLYPGLGYEQYF; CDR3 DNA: TGTGCCAGCAGCTTATATCCGGGGTTGGGTTACGAGCAGTACTTC
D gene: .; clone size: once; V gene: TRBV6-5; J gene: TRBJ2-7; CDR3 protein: CASSSQGFRNEQYF; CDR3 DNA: TGTGCCAGCAGTTCTCAGGGTTTCCGAAACGAGCAGTACTTC